This TCR beta chain was retrieved from a study of T cell responses to AZD1222 COVID-19 vaccine. General study points: Mostly white British, mostly female donors; authors suggested clonal diversity may be underestimated. Reportedly, nearly half the spike-specific TCRs target unmutated variant regions. Elevations in Spike-specific TCR breadth and depth followed administration of two AZD1222 doses.

Method: immunoSEQ multiplex PCR; TCRdb's copy keeps in-frame clones and lacks some. The sample lists 90,000 to 150,000 clones, about 90% occurring once. V was pared by 3 bases and J by 1 base, with 13 bases between. Germline V lookup: CDR1 DFQATT, CDR2 SNEGSKA (reference sequence). CDR3 length equals 16 residues. With respect to this clone: The target antigen is unknown.

The receptor's source is an adult who received the AZD1222 COVID-19 vaccine. The chain employs TRBV20-1 and TRBJ1-6; a possible D gene is TRBD1 (6 bases). This specimen consisted of peripheral blood, obtained 28 days after the second AZD1222 dose. The CDR3 DNA sequence: TGCAGTGCTAGTGAGGGGGATGAATCCTATAATTCACCCCTCCACTTT. Translating gives CSASEGDESYNSPLHF.